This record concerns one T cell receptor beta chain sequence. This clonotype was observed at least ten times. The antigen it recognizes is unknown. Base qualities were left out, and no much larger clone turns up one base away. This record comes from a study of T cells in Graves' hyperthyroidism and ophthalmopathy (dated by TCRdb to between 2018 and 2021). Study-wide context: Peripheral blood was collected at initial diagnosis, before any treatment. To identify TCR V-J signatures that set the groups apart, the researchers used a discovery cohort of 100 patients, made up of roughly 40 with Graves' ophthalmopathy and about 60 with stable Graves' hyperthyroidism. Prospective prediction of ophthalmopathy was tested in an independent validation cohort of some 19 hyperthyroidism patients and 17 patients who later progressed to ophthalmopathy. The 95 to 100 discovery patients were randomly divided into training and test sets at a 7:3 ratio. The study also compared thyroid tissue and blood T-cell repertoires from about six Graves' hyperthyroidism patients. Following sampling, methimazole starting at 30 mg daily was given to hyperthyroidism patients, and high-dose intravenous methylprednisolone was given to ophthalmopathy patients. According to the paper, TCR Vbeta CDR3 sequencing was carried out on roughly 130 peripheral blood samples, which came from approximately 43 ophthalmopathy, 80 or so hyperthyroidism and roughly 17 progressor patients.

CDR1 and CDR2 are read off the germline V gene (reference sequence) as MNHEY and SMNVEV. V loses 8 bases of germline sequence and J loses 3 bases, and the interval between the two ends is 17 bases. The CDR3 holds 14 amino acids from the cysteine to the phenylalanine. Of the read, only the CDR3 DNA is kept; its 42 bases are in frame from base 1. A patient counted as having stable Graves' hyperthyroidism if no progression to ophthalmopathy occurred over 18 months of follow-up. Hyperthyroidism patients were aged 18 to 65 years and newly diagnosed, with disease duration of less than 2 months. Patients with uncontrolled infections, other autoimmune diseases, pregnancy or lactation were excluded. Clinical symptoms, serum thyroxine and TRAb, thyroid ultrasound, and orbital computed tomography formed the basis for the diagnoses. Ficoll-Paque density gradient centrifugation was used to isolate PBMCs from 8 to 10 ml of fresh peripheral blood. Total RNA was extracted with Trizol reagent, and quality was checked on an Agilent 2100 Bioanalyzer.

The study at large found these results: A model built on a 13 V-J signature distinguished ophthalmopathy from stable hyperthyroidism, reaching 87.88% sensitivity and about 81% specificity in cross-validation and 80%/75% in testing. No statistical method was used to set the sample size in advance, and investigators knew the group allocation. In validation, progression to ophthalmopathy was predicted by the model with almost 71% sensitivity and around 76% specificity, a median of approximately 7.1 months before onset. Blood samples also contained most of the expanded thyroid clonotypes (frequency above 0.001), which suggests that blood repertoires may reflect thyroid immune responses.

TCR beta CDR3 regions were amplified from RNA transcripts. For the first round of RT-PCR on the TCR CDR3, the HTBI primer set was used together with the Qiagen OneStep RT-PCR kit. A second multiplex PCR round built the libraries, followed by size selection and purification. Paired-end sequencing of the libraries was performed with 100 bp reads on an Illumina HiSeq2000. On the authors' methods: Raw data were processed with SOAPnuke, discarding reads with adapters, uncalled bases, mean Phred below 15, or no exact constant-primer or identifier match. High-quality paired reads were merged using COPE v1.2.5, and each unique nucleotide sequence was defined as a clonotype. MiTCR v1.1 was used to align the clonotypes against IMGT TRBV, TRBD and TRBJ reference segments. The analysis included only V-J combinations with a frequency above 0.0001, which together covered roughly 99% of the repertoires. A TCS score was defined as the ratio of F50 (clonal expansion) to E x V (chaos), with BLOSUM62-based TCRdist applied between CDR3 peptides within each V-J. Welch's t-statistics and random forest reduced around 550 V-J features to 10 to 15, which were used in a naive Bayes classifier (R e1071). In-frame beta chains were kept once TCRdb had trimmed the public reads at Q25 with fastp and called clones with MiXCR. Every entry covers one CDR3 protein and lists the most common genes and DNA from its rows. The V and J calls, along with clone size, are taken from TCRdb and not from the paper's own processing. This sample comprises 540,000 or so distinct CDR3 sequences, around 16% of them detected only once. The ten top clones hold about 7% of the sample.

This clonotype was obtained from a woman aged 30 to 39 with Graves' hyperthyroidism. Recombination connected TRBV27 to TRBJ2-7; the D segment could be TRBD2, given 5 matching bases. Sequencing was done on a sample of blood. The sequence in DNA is TGTGCCAGCGGTCAAACAATCGCGGGCTACGAGCAGTACTTC. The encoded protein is CASGQTIAGYEQYF.